These 21 T cell receptor beta chains were all obtained from the same sample, sequenced in a study of neoadjuvant anti-PD-1 for oral cavity cancer. As to time point: after neoadjuvant nivolumab, at surgical resection. Clones were sequenced by immunoSEQ multiplex PCR, and TCRdb holds only the in-frame ones, with some missing. The sample includes over 11,000 clones, 70% to 85% of them seen just once. Sequenced material: PBMCs, taken after nivolumab (anti-PD-1) treatment. Source of these receptors: a person aged 35-79 years with oral cavity squamous cell carcinoma.

This clone has just one count. This chain joins TRBV7-9 and TRBJ1-1; D is uncertain. Trimming shortened V by 4 bases and J by 11 bases, and 17 bases separated the two germline ends. This CDR3 spans 13 amino acids. CDR1 is SEHNR and CDR2 is FQNEAQ in the germline V gene (reference sequence). CDR3 in DNA: TGTGCCAGCAGCTCCCGGGGAGCTCTACGGGCTTTCTTT. Translation: CASSSRGALRAFF. The full variable domain, with the rest looked up from reference TRBV7-9 and TRBJ1-1, is DTGVSQNPRHKITKRGQNVTFRCDPISEHNRLYWYRQTLGQGPEFLTYFQNEAQLEKSRLLSDRFSAERPKGSFSTLEIQRTEQGDSAMYLCASSSRGALRAFFGQGTRLTVV.

DNA of the CDR3: TGTGCCAGCAGTTTATCGGGCCTAGAAGGGAGGTACAATGAGCAGTTCTTC. Its protein is CASSLSGLEGRYNEQFF. The chain is built from TRBV27 and TRBJ2-1, with D tentatively TRBD2 (6 bases). CDR1 is MNHEY, CDR2 SMNVEV, per germline (reference sequence). V shed 0 bases and J shed 4 bases, with 16 bases lying between them. This CDR3 has 17 residues.

The genes are TRBV7-9 and TRBJ2-3; D not resolved. V shed 5 bases and J shed 4 bases, with 10 bases lying between them. Germline values: CDR1 SEHNR, CDR2 FQNEAQ (reference sequence). There are 13 residues in the CDR3. The CDR3 bases are TGTGCCAGCAGCGACCGCAAGTCAGATACGCAGTATTTT. Protein product: CASSDRKSDTQYF.

The chain employs TRBV7-2 and TRBJ1-2; D possibly corresponds to TRBD1 (6 bases). The CDR3 covers 14 residues. Germline V gene data show CDR1 as SGHTA and CDR2 as FQGNSA. V gave up 1 base and J gave up 7 bases, with 13 bases separating them. The chain's CDR3 is CASSLEGGIGGYTF. The CDR3 DNA sequence: TGTGCCAGCAGCTTAGAGGGGGGTATTGGTGGCTACACCTTC.

The chain links TRBV14 to TRBJ2-7; D is uncertain. The CDR3 runs 15 residues. Germline lookup yields CDR1 SGHDN and CDR2 FVKESK. The ends were cut back, 6 bases at V and 3 bases at J, with 18 bases in the middle. CDR3 protein: CASRRESTPYYEQYF. In DNA, the CDR3 is TGTGCCAGCAGAAGAGAGTCAACCCCTTACTACGAGCAGTACTTC.

The rearrangement links TRBV30 to TRBJ1-2; TRBD1 aligns across 8 bases. Germline values: CDR1 GTSNPN, CDR2 SVGIG (reference sequence). V lost 2 bases to trimming and J lost 8 bases; unmatched junction nucleotides: 7. CDR3 length: 13 amino acids. CDR3 in DNA: TGTGCCTGGAGTTCCACAGGGGGTAGAGGCTACACCTTC. This codes for CAWSSTGGRGYTF.

The chain recombines TRBV27 with TRBJ1-4; a possible D gene is TRBD1 (5 bases). Germline values: CDR1 MNHEY, CDR2 SMNVEV (reference sequence). This CDR3 is built from 14 residues. V lost 4 bases to trimming and J lost 4 bases, with 10 bases between them. CDR3 residues: CASSSPDSNEKLFF. The DNA of the CDR3 is TGTGCCAGCAGTTCCCCTGACAGTAATGAAAAACTGTTTTTT. Full variable domain (outside the CDR3, taken from reference TRBV27 and TRBJ1-4): EAQVTQNPRYLITVTGKKLTVTCSQNMNHEYMSWYRQDPGLGLRQIYYSMNVEVTDKGDVPEGYKVSRKEKRNFPLILESPSPNQTSLYFCASSSPDSNEKLFFGSGTQLSVL.

V gene TRBV7-9 combines with J gene TRBJ1-6; D remains unclear. The V gene's germline CDR1 is SEHNR and CDR2 FQNEAQ (reference sequence). V dropped 5 bases and J dropped 9 bases, with 17 bases sitting between them. The CDR3 length is 15 residues. This CDR3 is CASSPHGLAGSPLHF. The DNA of the CDR3 is TGTGCCAGCAGCCCCCACGGACTCGCGGGTTCACCCCTCCACTTT.

This sequence joins TRBV7-3 and TRBJ1-1; D remains ambiguous. Germline CDR1 is SGHTA and CDR2 is FQGTGA. The CDR3 has 13 residues. Trimming shortened V by 4 bases and J by 0 bases, and 6 bases separated the two germline ends. The CDR3 is CASSSYMNTEAFF. DNA for the CDR3: TGTGCCAGCAGCTCGTATATGAACACTGAAGCTTTCTTT.

This chain links TRBV30 with TRBJ1-2; D is unresolved. The V gene's germline CDR1 is GTSNPN and CDR2 SVGIG (reference sequence). The V and J ends lost 2 bases and 5 bases respectively, with 15 bases between them. The CDR3 has 14 amino acids. The CDR3 sequence is CAWSRERVSYGYTF. The CDR3 nucleotides are TGTGCCTGGAGTCGGGAGAGGGTGTCATATGGCTACACCTTC.

The chain recombines TRBV28 with TRBJ1-4; no definite D call. This CDR3 spans 15 amino acids. V was trimmed by 7 bases and J by 3 bases, leaving 15 bases between them. Germline CDR1 MDHEN, CDR2 SYDVKM. CDR3 loop: CASNPRVLANEKLFF. In nucleotides, the CDR3 is TGTGCCAGCAACCCGAGGGTGTTGGCTAATGAAAAACTGTTTTTT.

The chain employs TRBV28 and TRBJ1-5, with D maybe TRBD1 (6 bases). V dropped 3 bases and J dropped 1 base, with 10 bases sitting between them. This CDR3 has 15 amino acids. Germline V gene sequence: CDR1 MDHEN, CDR2 SYDVKM. CDR3 sequence: CASSLMGASNQPQHF. In DNA form, the CDR3 reads TGTGCCAGCAGTTTGATGGGGGCGAGCAATCAGCCCCAGCATTTT.

This sequence joins TRBV28 and TRBJ2-7; 9 bases are a match to TRBD2. The CDR3 runs 12 residues. The V segment lost 6 bases and the J segment 5 bases; nucleotides outside the gene matches: 2. CDR1 MDHEN and CDR2 SYDVKM come from the germline V gene. The CDR3 sequence: CASSPSGDEQYF. CDR3 bases: TGTGCCAGCAGCCCTAGCGGGGACGAGCAGTACTTC.

The CDR3 region is CASSTTGQGGDEQFF. CDR3 bases: TGTGCCAGCAGCACTACGGGACAGGGGGGCGATGAGCAGTTCTTC. This chain uses TRBV7-3 with TRBJ2-1; 11 nucleotides line up with TRBD1. The CDR3 is 15 residues long. Unmatched junction bases numbered 8, after V lost 5 bases and J lost 8 bases. Looked up from germline, CDR1 is SGHTA and CDR2 is FQGTGA.

The gene calls are TRBV6-1 and TRBJ2-7; TRBD2 aligns across 9 bases. The CDR3 runs 14 residues. V gave up 5 bases and J gave up 5 bases; unmatched junction bases: 7. Germline V gene sequence: CDR1 MNHNS, CDR2 SASEGT. CDR3 loop: CASSFSGRIHEQYF. The CDR3, as DNA: TGTGCCAGCAGTTTTAGCGGGAGAATCCACGAGCAGTACTTC.

The genes are TRBV7-8 and TRBJ1-1; no definite D call. This CDR3 region has 16 residues. V gave up 5 bases and J gave up 1 base, with 17 bases separating them. Germline V gene sequence: CDR1 SGHVS, CDR2 FQNEAQ. CDR3 sequence: CASSPRLAQKNTEAFF. In DNA form, the CDR3 reads TGTGCCAGCAGCCCTAGACTCGCCCAGAAGAACACTGAAGCTTTCTTT.

CDR3 in DNA: TGTGCCAGCAGCTTTACAGGGGGCGAGACCCAGTACTTC. Amino acid sequence: CASSFTGGETQYF. The chain carries TRBV7-6 and TRBJ2-5; 9 positions match TRBD1. The germline gives CDR1 SGHVS, CDR2 FNYEAQ. Unmatched junction bases numbered 1, after V lost 3 bases and J lost 5 bases. The CDR3 consists of 13 residues.

The chain is built from TRBV7-2 and TRBJ2-1; 9 bases fit TRBD1. CDR3 length: 15 residues. CDR1 and CDR2 (germline): SGHTA, FQGNSA. With V trimmed by 4 bases and J by 0 bases, 1 base remained unmatched. The CDR3: CASSSTGGSYNEQFF. The CDR3 nucleotides are TGTGCCAGCAGCTCGACAGGGGGCTCCTACAATGAGCAGTTCTTC.

The chain is built from TRBV30 and TRBJ2-7; D is perhaps TRBD2 (6 bases). The CDR3 runs to 14 residues. Trimming removed 3 bases at V and 2 bases at J, with 14 bases between. From germline, CDR1 is GTSNPN and CDR2 SVGIG (reference sequence). The CDR3 DNA follows: TGTGCCTGGAGAACCGGGACTTACGCCTACGAGCAGTACTTC. Its translation is CAWRTGTYAYEQYF.

The sample holds one count of this clone. The chain links TRBV4-1 to TRBJ2-3; 14 positions match TRBD2. Germline V CDR1 and CDR2: MGHRA, YSYEKL. CDR3 length: 17 residues. The V segment lost 3 bases and the J segment 4 bases; nucleotides outside the gene matches: 6. CDR3 loop: CASSQGLAGVRADTQYF. The CDR3 region has the DNA TGCGCCAGCAGCCAGGGACTAGCGGGAGTCCGCGCAGATACGCAGTATTTT.

The DNA for the CDR3 is TGTGCCAGCAGACCTAGGACTAGCGGGGGGGCTTTGGAGACCCAGTACTTC. Its translation: CASRPRTSGGALETQYF. The chain couples TRBV13 to TRBJ2-5; 15 bases map to TRBD2. With 6 bases clipped from V and 5 bases from J, the junction kept 10 bases outside the gene matches. Per germline, CDR1 PRHDT and CDR2 FYEKMQ (reference sequence). The CDR3 spans 17 residues.